This T cell receptor beta chain was profiled in a study of blood T cell repertoires in COVID-19. Across the whole study: From T cells, B-cell-depleted T cells, or PBMCs came the material, which was cDNA or gDNA.

Per the original data handling: Amplifying reference gene primers gave estimates of nucleated cell counts. TCRdb keeps only in-frame clones here, not all; method: immunoSEQ multiplex PCR. Clonal size and the V and J genes are those of that table, whereas D and trimming came from the DNA. The sample holds some 120,000 clones, about 85% seen once. Germline values: CDR1 LNHDA, CDR2 SQIVND (reference sequence). CDR3 length: 15 residues. V was pared by 5 bases and J by 1 base, with 13 bases between. The sequence was collected from a human donor in a cohort sampled during active COVID-19. Source material: peripheral blood. The chain recombines TRBV19 with TRBJ2-3; a weak D match, TRBD2 (7 bases). This CDR3 is CASSQAGAGTDTQYF. DNA for the CDR3: TGTGCCAGTAGTCAGGCGGGGGCGGGCACAGATACGCAGTATTTT. Variable domain in full (rest from reference TRBV19 and TRBJ2-3): DGGITQSPKYLFRKEGQNVTLSCEQNLNHDAMYWYRQDPGQGLRLIYYSQIVNDFQKGDIAEGYSVSREKKESFPLTVTSAQKNPTAFYLCASSQAGAGTDTQYFGPGTRLTVL.